This TCR beta chain was observed in a study of shared clonotypes between healthy human individuals. Assay: immunoSEQ multiplex PCR; the TCRdb copy retains only in-frame clones and omits some. The sample lists more than 2 million clones; around 95% were seen once. Trimming stripped 4 bases from V and 4 bases from J, with 14 bases between. The CDR3 extends over 16 amino acids. The germline V gene encodes CDR1 SGHDN and CDR2 FVKESK. Terminally differentiated effector memory CD45RA+ cells were left out of the naive CD8 fraction, which was CD45RO-negative and positively selected for CCR7. The chain has TRBV14 and TRBJ2-6; D is possibly TRBD2 (6 bases). The receptor was derived from a man aged 18 to 29 in good health. Some clones in this sample may be carry-over from other donors' samples. The sample consisted of naive CD8+ T cells from PBMCs. CDR3 loop: CASSPAGGTGANVLTF. The CDR3 nucleotides read TGTGCCAGCAGCCCCGCTGGGGGGACCGGGGCCAACGTCCTGACTTTC.